This T cell receptor (beta chain) was recovered during a study of T cells after posttransplantation cyclophosphamide (dated by TCRdb to 2016 to 2017). Study-level background: Using TRB sequencing, the study followed how the T cell repertoire rebuilt after myeloablative bone marrow transplantation with posttransplantation cyclophosphamide given as GVHD prophylaxis. Antigen receptor sequencing covered samples from some 35 PTCy-treated patients and approximately 15 of their related bone marrow donors. Blood from all 30 or so PTCy patients who had 1-year posttransplant specimens underwent TRB sequencing. In 3 patients, TRB sequencing was also performed on up to 3 more blood samples taken 2 to 5.2 years after transplant, and in 4 patients, pretransplant blood was also TRB-sequenced. TRA and TRB clonality were tightly correlated in several samples, so subsequent TCR analyses focused on TRB only. Public TRB sequences were queried against a database of over 3,500 sequences associated with responses to pathogens, tumor antigens, self-antigens and alloantigens.

The germline V gene sets CDR1 to MRHNA and CDR2 to SNTAGT. The CDR3 goes from the cysteine to the phenylalanine over 13 residues. Kept here is only the CDR3 DNA, which spans 39 bases and is read in frame from base 1. V ends up 4 bases short and J 5 bases short, with an unmatched junction base count of 4. Genomic DNA was used for TRB sequencing, which was performed with the immunoSEQ assay at survey resolution or with the hsTCRB kit. The authors processed their data as follows. The immunoSEQ software handled the initial read processing, while the LymphoSeq R package was used for the repertoire analyses. For each TRB dataset, clonality was calculated as 1 minus normalized Shannon entropy, and the Gini coefficient was computed as well. Phenotypes of unsorted samples were inferred by mapping TRB sequences from sorted subsets of the recipient or donor onto the same recipient's unsorted samples. The clones in this table, taken by TCRdb from immuneACCESS, are in-frame only. Not every clone is retained; where verified, under half of the shortfall comes from an unresolved V gene, and the cause of the rest is unknown. That table supplies the V and J calls and clone size; D and trimming were determined from the DNA. Recorded for this sample are 20,000 to 25,000 clones; roughly 67% of them occurred a single time. Around 0.7% of the sample is held by the ten biggest clonotypes.

Points the paper makes about the study in general: Across 45 or so patients, TRB clonality was highly associated with recipient CMV seropositivity and CMV reactivation, and PTCy diversity was similar to diversity in CNI/methotrexate controls. The TRB repertoires of T cells infiltrating skin or the GI tract showed only limited overlap with the TRB repertoires found in blood. Donor-recipient similarity was low at 1-2 months but rose over the first year, and later blood repertoires were often dominated by donor CD8+ memory clones.

Related bone marrow donors provided peripheral blood samples on the day of marrow donation. Mononuclear cells from peripheral blood and bone marrow were separated by Ficoll-Hypaque density centrifugation and then cryopreserved. FACS on a FACSAria II was used to sort CD4+ and CD8+ T cells, including the naive and memory subsets. For this clone: Its antigen target is currently unknown. Within one base of it there is no much larger clone, and no base qualities were kept.

The sequence links TRBV6-4 to TRBJ2-5, and 7 junction bases match TRBD2. The sample was memory CD4+ T cells sorted from PBMCs. This receptor was obtained from a woman aged 55-69 years in good health, CMV-negative, and a related stem cell transplant donor. The CDR3 protein is CASSGDGGETQYF. In nucleotide form, the sequence is TGTGCCAGCAGTGGCGACGGGGGGGAGACCCAGTACTTC.